This T cell receptor (beta chain) was found in a study of chemoradiotherapy in HPV16-positive cancers. General study results and limits: During treatment, candidate HPV-specific clones and E7-related motifs expanded in tumor. In HPV16-positive patients, HPV-responsive T-cell expansion tracked better recurrence-free survival. HPV-specific T cells were functionally defined from only a couple of HPV16-positive patients.

Germline V gene data show CDR1 as SNHLY and CDR2 as FYNNEI. V dropped 5 bases and J dropped 6 bases, with 17 bases sitting between them. The CDR3 extends over 14 amino acids. Sequenced by immunoSEQ multiplex PCR; TCRdb stores in-frame clones only, minus some. The sample yields 25,000 to 30,000 clones, over 90% seen once. In this sample, this clone turned up a few times. Its target is not known. The sample here was blood, taken from a patient who underwent chemoradiotherapy. The rearrangement uses TRBV2 and TRBJ2-7; D is undetermined. This clonotype was sampled from a human donor with HPV-associated anogenital cancer. The CDR3 sequence: CASSWAESMSEQYF. As DNA, the CDR3 is TGTGCCAGCAGTTGGGCAGAGTCGATGAGCGAGCAGTACTTC.